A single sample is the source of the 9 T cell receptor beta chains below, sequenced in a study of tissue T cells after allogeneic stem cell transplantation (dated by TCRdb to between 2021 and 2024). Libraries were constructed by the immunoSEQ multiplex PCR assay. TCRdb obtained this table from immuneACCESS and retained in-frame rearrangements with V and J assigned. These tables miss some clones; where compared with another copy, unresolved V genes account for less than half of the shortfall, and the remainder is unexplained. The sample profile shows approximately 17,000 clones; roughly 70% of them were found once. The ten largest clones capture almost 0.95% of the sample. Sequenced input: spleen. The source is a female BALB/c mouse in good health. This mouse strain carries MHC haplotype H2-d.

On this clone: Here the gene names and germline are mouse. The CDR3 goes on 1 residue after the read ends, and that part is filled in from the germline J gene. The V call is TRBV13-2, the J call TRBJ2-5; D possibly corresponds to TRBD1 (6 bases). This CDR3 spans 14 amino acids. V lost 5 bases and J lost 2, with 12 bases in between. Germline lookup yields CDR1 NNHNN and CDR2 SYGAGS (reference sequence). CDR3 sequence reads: CASGYREGQDTQYF. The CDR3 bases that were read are TGTGCCAGCGGGTACAGGGAGGGCCAAGACACCCAGTAC.

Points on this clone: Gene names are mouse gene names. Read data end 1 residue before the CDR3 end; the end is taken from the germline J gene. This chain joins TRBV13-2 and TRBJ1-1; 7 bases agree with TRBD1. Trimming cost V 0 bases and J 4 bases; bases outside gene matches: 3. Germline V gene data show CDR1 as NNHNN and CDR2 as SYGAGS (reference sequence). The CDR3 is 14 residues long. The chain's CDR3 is CASGDAYRGTEVFF. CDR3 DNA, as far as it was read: TGTGCCAGCGGTGATGCTTACAGGGGCACAGAAGTCTTC.

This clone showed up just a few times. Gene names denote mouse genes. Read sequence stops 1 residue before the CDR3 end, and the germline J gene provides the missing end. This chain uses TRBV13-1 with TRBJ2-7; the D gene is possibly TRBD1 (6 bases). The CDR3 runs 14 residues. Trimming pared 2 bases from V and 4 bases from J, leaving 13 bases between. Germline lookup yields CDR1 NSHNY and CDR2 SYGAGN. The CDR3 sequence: CASSDSGTKYEQYF. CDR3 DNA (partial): TGTGCCAGCAGTGACTCCGGGACAAAATATGAACAGTAC.

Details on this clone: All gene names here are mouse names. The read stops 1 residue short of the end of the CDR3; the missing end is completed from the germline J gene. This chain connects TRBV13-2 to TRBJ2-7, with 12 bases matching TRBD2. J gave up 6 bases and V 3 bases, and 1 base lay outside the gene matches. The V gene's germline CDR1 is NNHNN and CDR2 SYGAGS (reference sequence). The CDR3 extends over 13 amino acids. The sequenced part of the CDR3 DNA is TGTGCCAGCGGTGGGGACTGGGGGGCTGAACAGTAC. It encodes CASGGDWGAEQY. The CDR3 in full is CASGGDWGAEQYF.

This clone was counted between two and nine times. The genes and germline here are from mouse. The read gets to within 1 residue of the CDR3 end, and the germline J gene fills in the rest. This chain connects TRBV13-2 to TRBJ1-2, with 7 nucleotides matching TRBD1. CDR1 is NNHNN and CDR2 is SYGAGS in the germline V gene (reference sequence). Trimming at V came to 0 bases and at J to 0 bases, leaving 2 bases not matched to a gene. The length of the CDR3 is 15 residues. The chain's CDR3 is CASGDAGTANSDYTF. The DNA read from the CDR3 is TGTGCCAGCGGTGATGCTGGGACAGCAAACTCCGACTACACC.

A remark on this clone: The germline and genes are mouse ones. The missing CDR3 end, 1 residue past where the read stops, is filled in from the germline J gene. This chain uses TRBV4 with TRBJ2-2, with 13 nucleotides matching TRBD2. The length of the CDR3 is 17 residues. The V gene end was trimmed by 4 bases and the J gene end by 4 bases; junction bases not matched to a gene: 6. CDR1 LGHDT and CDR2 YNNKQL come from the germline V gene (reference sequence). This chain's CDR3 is CASSLDWGGALTGQLYF. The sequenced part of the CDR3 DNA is TGTGCCAGCAGCTTGGACTGGGGGGGCGCGCTCACCGGGCAGCTCTAC.

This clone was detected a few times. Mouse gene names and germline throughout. CDR3 protein: CASSGTGTNERLFF. The DNA read from the CDR3 is TGTGCCAGCAGTGGGACAGGGACCAACGAAAGATTATTT. The chain couples TRBV13-1 to TRBJ1-4, with 8 bases matching TRBD1. The CDR3 end lies 1 residue beyond the end of the read and is filled in from the germline J gene. V lost 3 bases and J lost 3; bases outside the gene matches: 1. The CDR3 loop spans 14 amino acids. Germline V gene sequence: CDR1 NSHNY, CDR2 SYGAGN.

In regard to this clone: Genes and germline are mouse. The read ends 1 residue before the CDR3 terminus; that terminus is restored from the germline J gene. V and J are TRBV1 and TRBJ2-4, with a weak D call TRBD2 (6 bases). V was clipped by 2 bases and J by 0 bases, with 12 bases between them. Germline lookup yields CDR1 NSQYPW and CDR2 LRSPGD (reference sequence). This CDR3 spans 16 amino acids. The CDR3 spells CTCSATGGSSQNTLYF. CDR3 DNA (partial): TGCACCTGCAGTGCAACGGGGGGTTCTAGTCAAAACACCTTGTAC.

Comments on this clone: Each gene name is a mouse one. CDR3: CASSSSGVDTEVFF. The CDR3 DNA, read in part, is TGTGCTAGCAGTAGTTCGGGGGTTGACACAGAAGTCTTC. This chain connects TRBV17 to TRBJ1-1; TRBD1 is a possible D gene (5 bases). Sequencing ends 1 residue short of the CDR3 end; the germline J gene provides the rest. Germline CDR1 reads MNHDT; CDR2 reads YYDKIL. This CDR3 region has 14 residues. The V end was cut by 3 bases, the J end by 3 bases, with 11 bases between.